This TCR beta chain came from a study of cytomegalovirus exposure and HLA in healthy donors. Findings and caveats of the study: Earlier analysis found most TCR beta V segments productive about 87% or about 30% of the time. Follow-up analysis later connected one missense variant in DCLRE1C with trimming of TCR beta V- and J-genes. TCR beta sequences reportedly predicted the HLA-A and HLA-B alleles of most subjects accurately.

Comments on this clone: Antigen unknown.

PCR employed 60 Vbeta and 13 Jbeta primers. The method was immunoSEQ multiplex PCR; TCRdb's version includes in-frame clones alone and lacks a portion of them. The sample includes 150,000 to 200,000 clones, roughly 70% of them seen just once. Germline V gene data show CDR1 as SGHNT and CDR2 as YYREEE (reference sequence). V was trimmed by 7 bases and J by 5 bases, leaving 14 bases between them. The length of the CDR3 is 13 residues. The V and J genes are TRBV5-4 and TRBJ2-3, with a tentative D call TRBD2 (5 bases). The clonotype originates from a woman between 50 and 59 years old in good health and CMV-seropositive. The sample was PBMCs. In DNA, the CDR3 is TGTGCCAGCTCCACCGAGGGTGTAGATACGCAGTATTTT. This codes for CASSTEGVDTQYF.